This T cell receptor beta chain was observed in a study of breast tumors, draining lymph nodes, adjacent tissues (dated by TCRdb to about 2016). Regarding the research as a whole: TCR beta repertoires were compared across tumor, adjacent nontumor tissue and axillary lymph nodes obtained from breast cancer patients. The study aimed to assess the relationships and possible T-cell exchange between tumor, surrounding tissue and draining lymph node repertoires in human breast cancer.

This clonotype was recorded at least ten times. The clone's antigen remains unknown. No quality values exist for individual bases; no much larger clone is one base distant. Sequencing took place on an Illumina HiSeq 2000. Multiplex PCR amplification was used to build the TCR beta chain libraries. The amplified TCR beta chain products were analyzed by high-throughput sequencing. TCRdb's own reprocessing of the public reads used fastp at Q25 and MiXCR and kept productive beta chains. Each CDR3 protein appears once, grouped with its most common genes and DNA. In all, the sample holds some 170,000 distinct CDR3 sequences, and around 33% of those were seen once. The ten largest account for 3.8% of the sample. Overall study results and their limits: A scenario in which most tumor T cells derive from the lymph node and then expand within tumor tissue was judged to be consistent with the data. Rather than being directly demonstrated, the conclusion that tumor T cells originate in lymph nodes was presented as consistent with a hypothesis. Tumor and nontumor tissue repertoires were significantly more similar in luminal-like than in basal-like breast cancer. T-cell repertoire diversity in tumors was found to be lower than in lymph nodes but higher than in nontumor tissue, and preferential V and J gene usage was observed.

Clipping removes 5 bases from V and 4 bases from J, with 6 as the unmatched junction base count. From the cysteine through the phenylalanine, the CDR3 covers 15 amino acids. CDR3 DNA only is kept here, 45 bases in frame from base 1. Taken from the germline V gene (reference sequence), the CDR1 and CDR2 loops are SEHNR and FQNEAQ. The lymph node samples were taken from the axillary draining lymph nodes of breast cancer patients. Input material: axillary lymph node tissue. The rearranged chain carries TRBV7-9 and TRBJ2-5, with 11 junctional bases fitting TRBD2. The receptor was derived from a female donor with breast cancer. Some clones in this sample may be carry-over from other donors' samples. The nucleotides are TGTGCCAGCAGCCCACTAGCGGGAGAGGGAGAGACCCAGTACTTC. Translation gives CASSPLAGEGETQYF. The variable domain in full, with residues beyond the CDR3 obtained from the reference TRBV7-9 and TRBJ2-5 genes, is DTGVSQNPRHKITKRGQNVTFRCDPISEHNRLYWYRQTLGQGPEFLTYFQNEAQLEKSRLLSDRFSAERPKGSFSTLEIQRTEQGDSAMYLCASSPLAGEGETQYFGPGTRLLVL.